Presented here are 9 T cell receptor beta chains from one specimen sequenced in a study of blood T cell repertoires in COVID-19. Profiled with immunoSEQ multiplex PCR; TCRdb holds only in-frame clones, not every one. Of just over 650,000 clones in the sample, 70% to 90% are singletons; the top ten hold around 0.3%. Sequenced material: peripheral blood. The receptor set was obtained from a woman between 18 and 29 years old with acute or convalescent COVID-19.

The chain couples TRBV4-3 to TRBJ1-2; 9 nucleotides align to TRBD1. The V gene's germline CDR1 is LGHNA and CDR2 YSLEER. This CDR3 region has 17 residues. V lost 2 bases, J lost 0 bases, and 7 bases stayed unmatched. CDR3 sequence (DNA): TGCGCCAGCAGCCAATTTATCGGGACAGGGCCTAACTATGGCTACACCTTC. It encodes CASSQFIGTGPNYGYTF.

The gene calls are TRBV10-1 and TRBJ1-5; D may be TRBD1 (5 bases). Germline V gene data show CDR1 as WNHNN and CDR2 as SYGVQD (reference sequence). V was clipped by 3 bases and J by 7 bases, with 10 bases between them. The CDR3 totals 13 residues. The CDR3 coding sequence is TGCGCCAGCAGTGAAAAGGGGAAACAGCCCCAGCATTTT. Its protein product is CASSEKGKQPQHF.

The chain carries TRBV4-3 and TRBJ1-6; D ambiguous. This CDR3 has 15 amino acids. Germline V gives CDR1 LGHNA, CDR2 YSLEER. Trimming removed 0 bases at V and 7 bases at J, with 10 bases between. CDR3 region: CASSQEVLKNSPLHF. Here the CDR3 DNA reads TGCGCCAGCAGCCAAGAGGTACTTAAGAATTCACCCCTCCACTTT.

The V gene is TRBV4-3, the J gene TRBJ1-5, with a weak D call TRBD1 (6 bases). Looked up from germline, CDR1 is LGHNA and CDR2 is YSLEER. The CDR3 extends over 14 amino acids. V lost 1 base and J lost 4, with 8 bases in between. This CDR3 reads CASSQGQVNQPQHF. As DNA, the CDR3 is TGCGCCAGCAGCCAAGGACAGGTGAATCAGCCCCAGCATTTT.

This clone was seen only a few times. The chain uses TRBV24-1 and TRBJ1-6, with TRBD1 matching 7 bases. The CDR3 runs to 16 residues. The trim removed 4 bases at V and 7 bases at J, leaving 9 bases unmatched. Germline V gene data show CDR1 as KGHDR and CDR2 as SFDVKD. This CDR3 is CATSDGQAVGNSPLHF. DNA of the CDR3: TGTGCCACCAGTGACGGACAGGCCGTTGGGAATTCACCCCTCCACTTT.

This chain joins TRBV27 and TRBJ1-5; TRBD1 matches 12 bases. CDR3 length: 17 amino acids. Germline-derived CDR1 and CDR2 are MNHEY and SMNVEV (reference sequence). With V trimmed by 3 bases and J by 1 base, 4 bases remained unmatched. The CDR3 bases are TGTGCCAGCAGTTTCGGGACAGGGGGCGCGAGCAATCAGCCCCAGCATTTT. It translates to CASSFGTGGASNQPQHF.

V gene TRBV12-3 or TRBV12-4 combines with J gene TRBJ1-5; maybe TRBD1 (6 bases). The V gene lost 6 bases and the J gene lost 5 bases, with 11 bases spanning the gap. The CDR3 covers 13 residues. The CDR3 region has the DNA TGTGCCAGCAGCCGACAGGCGGATCAGCCCCAGCATTTT. The encoded protein is CASSRQADQPQHF.

The chain joins TRBV27 to TRBJ2-3, with D perhaps matching TRBD1 (6 bases). This CDR3 is built from 15 residues. Germline CDR1 is MNHEY and CDR2 is SMNVEV (reference sequence). The V end was cut by 5 bases, the J end by 3 bases, with 15 bases between. CDR3 nucleotides: TGTGCCAGCAGTCGTAACAGGGTGGGAACAGATACGCAGTATTTT. Translating gives CASSRNRVGTDTQYF.

This rearrangement joins TRBV5-5 to TRBJ1-4, with 9 positions matching TRBD1. In germline, CDR1 is SGHKS, CDR2 YYEKEE (reference sequence). The CDR3 is 15 residues long. Losses at the gene ends were 0 bases for V and 7 bases for J; bases not matched to a gene: 4. The CDR3 here is CASSLGDRAGEKLFF. The CDR3 DNA sequence: TGTGCCAGCAGCTTGGGGGACAGGGCGGGTGAAAAACTGTTTTTT.